The clone carrying this T cell receptor beta chain was detected once. The sample carries other DNA sequences with the same CDR3. This entry comes from a study of blood T cell repertoires in COVID-19. Study context: The United States, Italy and Spain supplied acute and convalescent COVID-19 samples.

The V gene lost 7 bases and the J gene lost 2 bases, with 3 bases spanning the gap. Germline V gives CDR1 SNHLY, CDR2 FYNNEI. This CDR3 has 11 residues. Method: immunoSEQ multiplex PCR; TCRdb's copy keeps in-frame clones and lacks some. Here the sample spans approximately 470,000 clones, 70% to 90% being singletons. The specimen sequenced was peripheral blood. This TCR came from a human donor in a cohort sampled during active COVID-19. V and J are TRBV2 and TRBJ2-1; D uncertain. The CDR3 sequence is CASTTYNEQFF. In DNA, the CDR3 is TGTGCCAGCACCACCTACAATGAGCAGTTCTTC.